This TCR beta chain derives from a study of blood T cells in healthy people across ages. Study in general: Per two T cells, template switching captured roughly one barcoded beta molecule.

Study-level findings and limits: Per-million-T-cell TCR beta diversity fell roughly linearly with age. PBMCs that were unsorted prevented a conclusive naive versus antigen-experienced comparison.

The CDR3 spans 15 residues. J lost 3 bases, V lost 6 bases, and 11 bases had no gene match. From germline, CDR1 is MNHNY and CDR2 SVGAGI (reference sequence). This clonotype was seen only a few times. What it recognizes is unknown. Combining a sample-barcoded 5' primer with a J-beta primer mix, a second PCR ran for 7 to 11 cycles. One entry per CDR3 protein results from TCRdb running MiXCR on the 5' RACE reads. This table holds hundreds of thousands of distinct CDR3 sequences, 49% found once. The chain uses TRBV6-6 and TRBJ2-7; TRBD2 agrees at 7 bases. This TCR was recovered from a woman aged 55-70 years in good health. Input material: blood. CDR3 region: CASSPQRGDFYEQYF. The CDR3 DNA sequence: TGTGCCAGCAGCCCCCAACGGGGGGATTTCTACGAGCAGTACTTC.